The 24 T cell receptor beta chains below come from one sample, sequenced in a study of control samples from healthy donors and cancer patients. TCRdb's copy holds only in-frame clones and misses some; the assay was immunoSEQ multiplex PCR. Of around 68,000 clones listed, 75% to 90% are singletons. Sequencing was performed on PBMCs. The receptors stem from a woman in her 50s with lung cancer.

This clone was seen more than once but under ten times. The V and J genes are TRBV11-3 and TRBJ2-7; 11 bases are a match to TRBD2. Trimming took 3 bases from V and 7 from J; bases not matched to a gene: 5. Germline assignment: CDR1 SGHNT and CDR2 YENEEA. CDR3 length equals 14 residues. The CDR3 region is CASSFSGGVGEQYF. The DNA for the CDR3 is TGTGCCAGCAGCTTTAGCGGGGGGGTAGGAGAGCAGTACTTC.

This clone was recorded once. The chain has TRBV20-1 and TRBJ1-4, with TRBD1 as a possible D gene (6 bases). Germline V lookup: CDR1 DFQATT, CDR2 SNEGSKA (reference sequence). The CDR3 is made up of 12 amino acids. The V end lost 3 bases, the J end lost 14 bases, and 16 bases lay between the germline ends. CDR3 amino acids: CSASLGTQGLFF. The CDR3 DNA reads TGCAGTGCTAGTCTAGGAACCCAGGGGCTGTTTTTT.

The chain uses TRBV5-5 and TRBJ1-3; D may be TRBD1 (5 bases). The length of the CDR3 is 15 residues. The germline CDR1 and CDR2 sequences are SGHKS and YYEKEE (reference sequence). Trimming took off 4 bases at V and 0 bases at J, with 11 bases between the two ends. The CDR3 region is CASSPRAFSGNTIYF. The CDR3 DNA follows: TGTGCCAGCAGCCCCAGGGCCTTCTCTGGAAACACCATATATTTT.

This chain connects TRBV19 to TRBJ1-2, with D uncertain. The germline V and J ends were trimmed by 0 bases and 5 bases, with 10 bases remaining between them. CDR3 size: 14 residues. Germline V CDR1 and CDR2: LNHDA, SQIVND (reference sequence). The CDR3 nucleotides are TGTGCCAGTAGTATAGACGCGGGCTTATATGGCTACACCTTC. It specifies CASSIDAGLYGYTF.

The chain has TRBV19 and TRBJ1-1, with D unresolved. The length of the CDR3 is 14 residues. Between the trimmed V and J ends, which lost 5 bases and 6 bases, there was a span of 16 bases. CDR1 is LNHDA, CDR2 SQIVND, per germline (reference sequence). The CDR3 spells CASSLNPAFSEAFF. CDR3 nucleotide sequence: TGTGCCAGTAGTTTAAATCCGGCCTTTTCTGAAGCTTTCTTT. The full variable domain, its missing parts supplied by reference TRBV19 and TRBJ1-1, is DGGITQSPKYLFRKEGQNVTLSCEQNLNHDAMYWYRQDPGQGLRLIYYSQIVNDFQKGDIAEGYSVSREKKESFPLTVTSAQKNPTAFYLCASSLNPAFSEAFFGQGTRLTVV.

The V call is TRBV27, the J call TRBJ2-2; D gene ambiguous. The V and J ends lost 3 bases and 0 bases respectively, with 11 bases between them. CDR1 MNHEY and CDR2 SMNVEV come from the germline V gene (reference sequence). The CDR3 runs 16 residues. The CDR3 sequence: CASSFMVAANTGELFF. The CDR3 region has the DNA TGTGCCAGCAGTTTTATGGTCGCAGCGAACACCGGGGAGCTGTTTTTT.

The rearrangement uses TRBV14 and TRBJ1-2; TRBD1 is a possible D gene (6 bases). Trimming stripped 3 bases from V and 6 bases from J, with 17 bases between. The germline V gene encodes CDR1 SGHDN and CDR2 FVKESK. This CDR3 is 15 amino acids long. DNA for the CDR3: TGTGCCAGCAGCCAGTATCAGGGGTTTGCAAATGGCTACACCTTC. This translates into CASSQYQGFANGYTF.

Only a few counts were recorded for this clone. The chain carries TRBV20-1 and TRBJ1-4, with a possible D match to TRBD1 (5 bases). In germline, CDR1 is DFQATT, CDR2 SNEGSKA (reference sequence). The CDR3 extends over 15 amino acids. With 3 bases removed from V and 3 bases from J, the gap between germline ends came to 14 bases. The chain's CDR3 is CSASSKGQPNEKLFF. The CDR3 region has the DNA TGCAGTGCTAGTTCTAAGGGGCAACCTAATGAAAAACTGTTTTTT.

The chain carries TRBV6-5 and TRBJ1-3; 8 bases agree with TRBD1. The ends lost 4 bases at V and 0 bases at J; junction bases unmatched: 2. Germline CDR1 is MNHEY and CDR2 is SVGAGI. The CDR3 sequence is 15 residues long. The CDR3 reads CASSSGGFSGNTIYF. The CDR3 bases are TGTGCCAGCAGTTCAGGGGGCTTCTCTGGAAACACCATATATTTT.

This clone was counted only a few times. V and J are TRBV9 and TRBJ1-2; D is undetermined. The germline V gene encodes CDR1 SGDLS and CDR2 YYNGEE. CDR3 length: 16 amino acids. The V gene lost 0 bases and the J gene lost 4 bases, with 16 bases spanning the gap. CDR3 in amino acids: CASSVGGYSSSYGYTF. CDR3 nucleotides: TGTGCCAGCAGCGTAGGTGGGTACAGCTCCTCCTATGGCTACACCTTC.

The rearrangement links TRBV19 to TRBJ2-5; 9 bases map to TRBD1. Trimming cost V 6 bases and J 1 base; bases outside gene matches: 12. Germline lookup yields CDR1 LNHDA and CDR2 SQIVND (reference sequence). This CDR3 has 17 amino acids. CDR3 region: CASSSRLGTGRQETQYF. CDR3 nucleotides: TGTGCCAGTAGCTCCCGTCTCGGGACAGGGCGCCAAGAGACCCAGTACTTC.

V gene TRBV11-2 combines with J gene TRBJ1-6; TRBD1 is a possible D gene (5 bases). CDR3 length: 14 residues. Germline V CDR1 and CDR2: SGHAT, FQNNGV. V lost 3 bases and J lost 7, with 10 bases in between. In nucleotides, the CDR3 is TGTGCCAGCAGCTTTACAGGCTCAAATTCACCCCTCCACTTT. Amino acid sequence: CASSFTGSNSPLHF.

The chain uses TRBV5-5 and TRBJ2-7, with D possibly matching TRBD2 (5 bases). V gave up 5 bases and J gave up 7 bases, with 19 bases separating them. From germline, CDR1 is SGHKS and CDR2 YYEKEE (reference sequence). The CDR3 spans 14 residues. The CDR3 spells CASRNWESPWEQYF. CDR3 in DNA: TGTGCCAGCAGAAATTGGGAGTCCCCGTGGGAGCAGTACTTC.

The chain uses TRBV19 and TRBJ1-3; D may be TRBD1 (5 bases). V was clipped by 3 bases and J by 0 bases, with 12 bases between them. Germline V gene data show CDR1 as LNHDA and CDR2 as SQIVND (reference sequence). CDR3 length: 16 amino acids. CDR3 coding DNA: TGTGCCAGTAGTATCGAGACAGCTTTCTCTGGAAACACCATATATTTT. It translates to CASSIETAFSGNTIYF.

There are a few counts of this clone. This chain uses TRBV5-1 with TRBJ1-3; TRBD1 matches 7 bases. From germline, CDR1 is SGHRS and CDR2 YFSETQ. The CDR3 length is 13 residues. J was trimmed by 4 bases and V by 3 bases; bases with no gene match: 1. The CDR3 region is CASSSGQGNTIYF. The DNA of the CDR3 is TGCGCCAGCAGCTCGGGACAGGGAAACACCATATATTTT. The full variable domain, its missing parts supplied by reference TRBV5-1 and TRBJ1-3, is KAGVTQTPRYLIKTRGQQVTLSCSPISGHRSVSWYQQTPGQGLQFLFEYFSETQRNKGNFPGRFSGRQFSNSRSEMNVSTLELGDSALYLCASSSGQGNTIYFGEGSWLTVV.

The rearrangement links TRBV7-9 to TRBJ1-1; maybe TRBD1 (5 bases). The germline V gene has CDR1 SEHNR and CDR2 FQNEAQ (reference sequence). Between the trimmed V and J ends, which lost 5 bases and 5 bases, there was a span of 18 bases. The length of the CDR3 is 15 residues. In DNA form, the CDR3 reads TGTGCCAGCAGCAACCCTTCGACAGTAGGGACTGAAGCTTTCTTT. Translating gives CASSNPSTVGTEAFF.

The chain couples TRBV19 to TRBJ1-2, with D unresolved. Germline CDR1 reads LNHDA; CDR2 reads SQIVND (reference sequence). V lost 7 bases, J lost 7 bases, and 13 bases lay in between. The CDR3 sequence is 12 residues long. The CDR3 here is CASKEREFGYTF. In DNA, the CDR3 is TGTGCCAGTAAGGAGCGGGAATTTGGCTACACCTTC.

This clone occurred a few times. The V and J genes are TRBV30 and TRBJ1-1, with no clear D. Germline lookup yields CDR1 GTSNPN and CDR2 SVGIG (reference sequence). The CDR3 is made up of 16 amino acids. V lost 2 bases and J 2 bases, leaving 18 bases between the germline ends. CDR3 residues: CAWSPPKVAGNTEAFF. The DNA for the CDR3 is TGTGCCTGGAGTCCGCCAAAAGTTGCTGGTAACACTGAAGCTTTCTTT.

The rearrangement links TRBV4-2 to TRBJ2-1; perhaps TRBD1 as D (6 bases). Germline V CDR1 and CDR2: LGHNA, YNFKEQ. The V and J ends lost 3 bases and 9 bases respectively, with 18 bases between them. This CDR3 is 15 amino acids long. CDR3 coding DNA: TGTGCCAGCAGCCATAATACAGGGAACCGAGGTGAGCAGTTCTTC. Its protein product is CASSHNTGNRGEQFF.

V is TRBV9 and J is TRBJ1-1; possible D gene TRBD1, 6 bases. CDR3 size: 14 residues. V lost 0 bases, J lost 8 bases, and 14 bases lay in between. In germline, CDR1 is SGDLS, CDR2 YYNGEE. The CDR3 DNA sequence: TGTGCCAGCAGCGTAGCCGCCGGGACATCCGAAGCTTTCTTT. It yields the protein CASSVAAGTSEAFF.

The rearrangement uses TRBV7-7 and TRBJ2-2; no reliable D call. From germline, CDR1 is SSHAT and CDR2 FNYEAQ (reference sequence). The ends were cut back, 4 bases at V and 5 bases at J, with 8 bases in the middle. CDR3 length equals 13 residues. The CDR3 sequence: CASSSPRTGELFF. The CDR3 DNA follows: TGTGCCAGCAGCTCCCCCAGGACCGGGGAGCTGTTTTTT.

This chain links TRBV27 with TRBJ1-3; D remains unclear. The germline V and J ends were trimmed by 6 bases and 3 bases, with 6 bases remaining between them. Per the germline V gene, CDR1 is MNHEY and CDR2 is SMNVEV (reference sequence). The CDR3 consists of 12 residues. The chain's CDR3 is CASSDFGNTIYF. CDR3 coding DNA: TGTGCCAGCAGCGATTTTGGAAACACCATATATTTT.

The chain recombines TRBV3-1 (or the pseudogene TRBV3-2) with TRBJ2-1; TRBD2 matches 7 bases. The CDR3 runs to 14 residues. From germline, CDR1 is LGHDT and CDR2 YNNKEL (reference sequence). V was clipped by 0 bases and J by 9 bases; unmatched bases: 5. CDR3 nucleotide sequence: TGTGCCAGCAGCCAAGAAATTGCGGGAGTTGAGCAGTTCTTC. Its translation: CASSQEIAGVEQFF.

The rearrangement joins TRBV2 to TRBJ1-5; D gene uncertain. With 11 bases removed from V and 3 bases from J, the gap between germline ends came to 11 bases. The CDR3 length is 12 residues. Germline loops: CDR1 SNHLY, CDR2 FYNNEI. For the CDR3, the DNA is TGTGCCTCGAAGGTTCCCAATCAGCCCCAGCATTTT. It is translated as CASKVPNQPQHF.